This T cell receptor (beta chain) was identified during a study of T cells in tuberculosis. Study-wide results and caveats: Active tuberculosis patients had shorter CDR3-alpha; the beta difference was nonsignificant.

V was clipped by 6 bases and J by 1 base, with 15 bases between them. The CDR3 runs to 15 residues. CDR1 is SEHNR and CDR2 is FQNEAQ in the germline V gene (reference sequence). Of note for this clone: Antigen specificity is unknown.

Libraries were prepared by immunoSEQ multiplex PCR; TCRdb keeps only in-frame clonotypes and omits some of them. Of 25,000 to 35,000 clones in the sample, roughly 95% were seen once. This chain links TRBV7-9 with TRBJ1-1; D possibly corresponds to TRBD1 (5 bases). The specimen was PBMCs. This TCR came from a donor aged 10-29 years with latent tuberculosis or without tuberculosis infection. The CDR3 is CASRLTQGSNTEAFF. As DNA, the CDR3 is TGTGCCAGCAGACTAACCCAGGGCTCGAACACTGAAGCTTTCTTT.